Each of the 5 T cell receptor beta chains below was sequenced from the same sample in a study of cytomegalovirus exposure and HLA in healthy donors. Both 60 Vbeta primers and 13 Jbeta primers went into the PCR. Method: immunoSEQ multiplex PCR; TCRdb's copy keeps in-frame clones and lacks some. The repertoire has about 120,000 clones, approximately 67% of them found once; the top ten carry about 7.7%. The sample consisted of PBMCs. These receptors originate from a man aged 18 to 30 in good health and CMV-seropositive.

The chain employs TRBV28 and TRBJ2-7, with TRBD1 identical over 9 bases. The CDR3 is 14 residues long. V dropped 6 bases and J dropped 6; count of bases not matched to a gene: 9. Germline V gives CDR1 MDHEN, CDR2 SYDVKM. CDR3 nucleotide sequence: TGTGCCAGCAGGGAACAGGGGGCTGGGGGCGAGCAGTACTTC. Amino acids: CASREQGAGGEQYF. The variable domain in full, with the rest retrieved from reference TRBV28 and TRBJ2-7, is DVKVTQSSRYLVKRTGEKVFLECVQDMDHENMFWYRQDPGLGLRLIYFSYDVKMKEKGDIPEGYSVSREKKERFSLILESASTNQTSMYLCASREQGAGGEQYFGPGTRLTVT.

This clone was counted only a few times. In DNA, the CDR3 is TGTGCCAGCAACCAGGGTTACAATGAGCAGTTCTTC. Translation: CASNQGYNEQFF. The J gene is TRBJ2-1, the V gene TRBV6-1; a weak D match, TRBD1 (5 bases). This CDR3 comprises 12 residues. Trimming cost V 7 bases and J 4 bases, with 8 bases left between them. The germline V gene encodes CDR1 MNHNS and CDR2 SASEGT.

This clone has a single count. The chain links TRBV5-4 to TRBJ1-6; a weak D match, TRBD1 (6 bases). This CDR3 contains 15 residues. Per the germline V gene, CDR1 is SGHNT and CDR2 is YYREEE (reference sequence). Between the trimmed V and J ends, which lost 4 bases and 7 bases, there was a span of 15 bases. CDR3 coding DNA: TGTGCCAGCAGCCCCCAGGGGTCGAAGAATTCACCCCTCCACTTT. As protein: CASSPQGSKNSPLHF.

This sequence joins TRBV5-4 and TRBJ2-2; 7 bases align to TRBD2. The germline gives CDR1 SGHNT, CDR2 YYREEE (reference sequence). J lost 6 bases, V lost 4 bases, and 6 bases had no gene match. This CDR3 region has 14 residues. The chain's CDR3 is CASSQRLAAGELFF. The DNA for the CDR3 is TGTGCCAGCAGCCAGAGACTAGCCGCCGGGGAGCTGTTTTTT.

On this clone itself: As the CDR3 is not closed by the conserved phenylalanine or tryptophan, this likely results from a read error. The DNA is omitted, as the CDR3 cannot be located on it reliably, and the CDR3 follows TCRdb's listing. The V call is TRBV5-6, the J call TRBJ2-3; the tabulated D call, TRBD2, remains unverified against the DNA. The CDR3 contains 13 residues when both ends are counted. The germline gives CDR1 SGHDT, CDR2 YYEEEE. CDR3: CASSSGLAGDGGL.